This entry lists 11 T cell receptor beta chains sequenced from one sample in a study of T-cell reconstitution after alpha-beta-depleted transplantation in children. Molecular barcoding with unique molecular identifiers was used for the TCRbeta library. MiXCR, applied by TCRdb to the PCR reads, yields one record per CDR3 protein. The sample shows around 200,000 distinct CDR3 sequences, roughly 18% of them seen only once. This specimen consisted of PBMCs, mostly from graft donor cells, obtained 360 days after TCRalphabeta/CD19-depleted stem cell transplant. The receptors were gathered from a male patient aged 2 to 9 who had a stem cell transplant for acute lymphoblastic leukemia, so the T cells may come from the graft donor.

The V call is TRBV5-1, the J call TRBJ2-4; 7 positions agree with TRBD2. Losses at the gene ends were 0 bases for V and 5 bases for J; bases not matched to a gene: 14. CDR3 size: 18 residues. Germline CDR1 and CDR2: SGHRS and YFSETQ. CDR3 bases: TGCGCCAGCAGCTTGGAGCCCTCTAGGGGAGGGTCTCAAAACATTCAGTACTTC. This encodes CASSLEPSRGGSQNIQYF.

This sequence joins TRBV20-1 and TRBJ1-3; 8 nucleotides line up with TRBD1. Unmatched junction bases numbered 9, after V lost 5 bases and J lost 3 bases. The CDR3 is made up of 15 amino acids. Germline CDR1 is DFQATT and CDR2 is SNEGSKA (reference sequence). CDR3 residues: CSAGGQGVGGNTIYF. CDR3 nucleotides: TGCAGTGCTGGAGGACAGGGAGTAGGTGGAAACACCATATATTTT.

The sample holds a few counts of this clonotype. The chain joins TRBV4-3 to TRBJ2-2; weak D call: TRBD2 (6 bases). V was clipped by 2 bases and J by 3 bases, with 16 bases between them. The CDR3 extends over 17 amino acids. Looked up from germline, CDR1 is LGHNA and CDR2 is YSLEER. CDR3 loop: CASSQSPGGIYTGELFF. CDR3 bases: TGCGCCAGCAGCCAATCCCCCGGGGGTATTTACACCGGGGAGCTGTTTTTT.

This clonotype was counted a few times. V gene TRBV27 combines with J gene TRBJ2-7; 7 bases line up with TRBD2. J lost 6 bases, V lost 4 bases, and 6 bases had no gene match. CDR1 is MNHEY, CDR2 SMNVEV, per germline (reference sequence). The length of the CDR3 is 13 residues. The CDR3, as DNA: TGTGCCAGCAGTTCCAAGGGAGGGGTCGAGCAGTACTTC. This gives the protein CASSSKGGVEQYF.

V and J are TRBV12-3 or TRBV12-4 and TRBJ2-5, with 9 bases matching TRBD1. The CDR3 is 16 residues long. V shed 7 bases and J 2 bases; nucleotides not matched to a gene: 11. The CDR3 DNA is TGTGCCAGCAATCGAGCTATGGGACAGGGACAAGAGACCCAGTACTTC. It encodes CASNRAMGQGQETQYF.

The CDR3 DNA follows: TGTGCCAGCAGTCCGAGCGGGGGGGCCCCTAATGAGCAGTTCTTC. Encoded protein: CASSPSGGAPNEQFF. The V gene is TRBV2, the J gene TRBJ2-1, with 10 bases matching TRBD2. Losses at the gene ends were 5 bases for V and 7 bases for J; bases not matched to a gene: 8. Looked up from germline, CDR1 is SNHLY and CDR2 is FYNNEI. The CDR3 runs 15 residues. Combining the CDR3 with reference TRBV2 and TRBJ2-1 gives the whole variable domain EPEVTQTPSHQVTQMGQEVILRCVPISNHLYFYWYRQILGQKVEFLVSFYNNEISEKSEIFDDQFSVERPDGSNFTLKIRSTKLEDSAMYFCASSPSGGAPNEQFFGPGTRLTVL.

The rearrangement uses TRBV20-1 and TRBJ2-1; 8 bases agree with TRBD2. The CDR3 loop spans 18 amino acids. The germline gives CDR1 DFQATT, CDR2 SNEGSKA (reference sequence). The junction had 19 bases not matched to a gene; V was cut back by 4 bases and J by 5 bases. CDR3 coding DNA: TGCAGTGCTACCCGCGGGGGCGGGGGGATTCTCTTCCACAATGAGCAGTTCTTC. As protein: CSATRGGGGILFHNEQFF.

The chain carries TRBV9 and TRBJ2-1; D tentatively reads TRBD1 or TRBD2 (5 bases each). Germline values: CDR1 SGDLS, CDR2 YYNGEE. V was cut by 4 bases and J by 4 bases, with 30 bases left in between. This CDR3 region has 20 residues. In DNA form, the CDR3 reads TGTGCCAGCAGCTCCCGCAGAGGTGCTCCTAAGGGGCTAGCTTACAATGAGCAGTTCTTC. Its translation is CASSSRRGAPKGLAYNEQFF.

This clonotype was seen more than once but under ten times. The CDR3 DNA reads TGTGCCAGCAGCCAGAGAGTCGAGGTGGTAACAGATACGCAGTATTTT. Translated: CASSQRVEVVTDTQYF. The chain has TRBV3-1 and TRBJ2-3; D uncertain. Germline lookup yields CDR1 LGHDT and CDR2 YNNKEL (reference sequence). The CDR3 runs 16 residues. Trimming pared 3 bases from V and 3 bases from J, leaving 16 bases between.

V and J are TRBV29-1 and TRBJ1-2, with TRBD1 matching over 9 bases. This CDR3 region has 15 residues. The V gene end was trimmed by 3 bases and the J gene end by 3 bases; junction bases not matched to a gene: 8. Germline V gene data show CDR1 as SQVTM and CDR2 as ANQGSEA. The CDR3 protein is CSVDRGQGEDYGYTF. The DNA for the CDR3 is TGCAGCGTTGACCGGGGACAGGGCGAAGACTATGGCTACACCTTC.

This clonotype has a count of ten or more. The DNA for the CDR3 is TGCACCCTCTCCGACAGGGATGTGGGCTACACCTTC. Its translation: CTLSDRDVGYTF. This chain links TRBV29-1 with TRBJ1-2, with 7 nucleotides matching TRBD1. Germline CDR1 reads SQVTM; CDR2 reads ANQGSEA. This CDR3 region has 12 residues.